These 32 T cell receptor beta chains were all obtained from the same sample, sequenced in a study of T cell repertoires in cytomegalovirus infection. TCRdb recomputed calls from the reads with MiXCR, one row per CDR3 protein. Altogether 700,000 to 950,000 distinct CDR3 sequences are present, roughly 33% being singletons, with the ten largest covering around 12%. For these TCRs, the target antigens are not known. Sequenced here: cultured CD8+ T cells from PBMCs, sampled from culture after CMV antigen stimulation. The receptors were gathered from a human donor in good health (CMV status not recorded). Some clones in this sample may be carry-over from other donors' samples.

This clonotype was seen more than once but under ten times. The chain's CDR3 is CSVLDRDQETQYF. CDR3 nucleotides: TGCAGCGTCCTGGACAGGGACCAAGAGACCCAGTACTTC. The rearrangement joins TRBV29-1 to TRBJ2-5, with 8 bases lining up with TRBD1. Germline loops: CDR1 SQVTM, CDR2 ANQGSEA. This CDR3 has 13 amino acids. V dropped 6 bases and J dropped 0; count of bases not matched to a gene: 3.

J is TRBJ2-1 and V is TRBV7-6, with 8 nucleotides matching TRBD1. The V gene end was trimmed by 7 bases and the J gene end by 3 bases; junction bases not matched to a gene: 17. This CDR3 comprises 18 residues. The germline CDR1 and CDR2 sequences are SGHVS and FNYEAQ. CDR3 DNA sequence: TGTGCCAGCATCGAACTTTCCACGCCGGGACAGGACTACAATGAGCAGTTCTTC. This encodes CASIELSTPGQDYNEQFF.

CDR3 nucleotide sequence: TGTGCCAGCAGCTTAGCGGGGGGGCCTGAAGAGACCCAGTACTTC. It encodes CASSLAGGPEETQYF. This chain connects TRBV27 to TRBJ2-5; 11 bases line up with TRBD2. Unmatched junction bases numbered 6, after V lost 6 bases and J lost 3 bases. This CDR3 is built from 15 residues. The germline V gene encodes CDR1 MNHEY and CDR2 SMNVEV (reference sequence).

V usage is TRBV6-6 and J usage is TRBJ2-3; TRBD1 might be the D (5 bases). The V end lost 0 bases, the J end lost 0 bases, and 16 bases lay between the germline ends. The CDR3 covers 18 residues. The V gene's germline CDR1 is MNHNY and CDR2 SVGAGI (reference sequence). DNA of the CDR3: TGTGCCAGCAGTTACTCGCAAGGGGTGGGGATTAGCACAGATACGCAGTATTTT. This encodes CASSYSQGVGISTDTQYF.

In this sample, this clonotype turned up a few times. J is TRBJ2-1 and V is TRBV28, with 8 bases fitting TRBD2. The CDR3 runs 13 residues. In germline, CDR1 is MDHEN, CDR2 SYDVKM. J gave up 8 bases and V 8 bases, and 8 bases lay outside the gene matches. This CDR3 reads CASGSGGEDEQFF. CDR3 in DNA: TGTGCCAGCGGGTCGGGGGGGGAAGATGAGCAGTTCTTC.

This chain joins TRBV9 and TRBJ2-3; D remains unclear. Per the germline V gene, CDR1 is SGDLS and CDR2 is YYNGEE. This CDR3 is 17 amino acids long. The V gene lost 0 bases and the J gene lost 0 bases, with 14 bases spanning the gap. The CDR3: CASSVDSGVSSTDTQYF. CDR3 DNA sequence: TGTGCCAGCAGCGTAGATTCTGGCGTCTCTAGCACAGATACGCAGTATTTT.

The chain uses TRBV5-5 and TRBJ1-1; D remains ambiguous. Germline V gives CDR1 SGHKS, CDR2 YYEKEE (reference sequence). V was shortened by 0 bases and J by 3 bases, with 9 bases between the two germline ends. The length of the CDR3 is 14 residues. Here the CDR3 reads CASSLANIDTEAFF. The CDR3, as DNA: TGTGCCAGCAGCTTGGCCAATATCGACACTGAAGCTTTCTTT.

Written as DNA, the CDR3 is TGTGCCAGCAGCTTAGGGGACGTAGAGACCCAGTACTTC. Its translation is CASSLGDVETQYF. V is TRBV7-8 and J is TRBJ2-5, with D tentatively TRBD1 or TRBD2 (5 bases each). The CDR3 has 13 residues. CDR1 and CDR2 (germline): SGHVS, FQNEAQ. V was shortened by 1 base and J by 4 bases, with 7 bases between the two germline ends.

Turning to this clonotype: This may stem from a read error, because a much larger clone lies one nucleotide away. The rearrangement uses TRBV7-9 and TRBJ2-7; D tentatively reads TRBD1 or TRBD2 (5 bases each). Germline V CDR1 and CDR2: SEHNR, FQNEAQ (reference sequence). The CDR3 runs to 15 residues. Trimming shortened V by 5 bases and J by 6 bases, and 20 bases separated the two germline ends. CDR3 amino acids: CASSPDSGRTFEQYF. The CDR3 DNA reads TGTGCCAGCAGCCCCGACAGCGGCCGAACCTTCGAGCAGTACTTC. The variable domain in full, completed from reference TRBV7-9 and TRBJ2-7, reads DTGVSQNPRHKITKRGQNVTFRCDPISEHNRLYWYRQTLGQGPEFLTYFQNEAQLEKSRLLSDRFSAERPKGSFSTLEIQRTEQGDSAMYLCASSPDSGRTFEQYFGPGTRLTVT.

The chain joins TRBV19 to TRBJ1-1, with no clear D. Germline CDR1 is LNHDA and CDR2 is SQIVND (reference sequence). The CDR3 consists of 14 residues. The V end was cut by 5 bases, the J end by 1 base, with 11 bases between. CDR3 DNA sequence: TGTGCCAGTAGTTACGGACCGCCGAACACTGAAGCTTTCTTT. Translating it yields CASSYGPPNTEAFF.

The genes are TRBV28 and TRBJ1-1; D is ambiguous. This CDR3 is built from 14 residues. Trimming pared 5 bases from V and 1 base from J, leaving 11 bases between. Per the germline V gene, CDR1 is MDHEN and CDR2 is SYDVKM. The CDR3 region has the DNA TGTGCCAGCAGTCCGACATGGGCGAACACTGAAGCTTTCTTT. It is translated as CASSPTWANTEAFF.

This clonotype was observed a few times. The rearrangement joins TRBV20-1 to TRBJ2-1; D possibly corresponds to TRBD1 (6 bases). Germline-derived CDR1 and CDR2 are DFQATT and SNEGSKA (reference sequence). V lost 0 bases to trimming and J lost 11 bases, with 14 bases between them. This CDR3 is 13 amino acids long. CDR3 protein: CSARDRGGHKQFF. In nucleotides, the CDR3 is TGCAGTGCTAGAGATCGTGGGGGACATAAGCAGTTCTTC.

The sample holds a few counts of this clonotype. The genes are TRBV28 and TRBJ2-7, with a weak D call TRBD2 (6 bases). This CDR3 is built from 15 residues. V lost 3 bases and J lost 0, with 12 bases in between. Germline CDR1 MDHEN, CDR2 SYDVKM. CDR3 sequence: CASSFGGYSSYEQYV. DNA for the CDR3: TGTGCCAGCAGTTTCGGGGGTTATAGCTCCTACGAGCAGTACGTC.

Points on this clonotype: A junction end diverges from the germline sequence, so it may reflect a read error. This rearrangement joins TRBV4-1 to TRBJ2-5, with D perhaps matching TRBD2 (6 bases). The length of the CDR3 is 15 residues. Looked up from germline, CDR1 is MGHRA and CDR2 is YSYEKL. CDR3 sequence reads: CVSSQERTTLETQYF. The CDR3 region has the DNA TGCGTCAGCAGCCAAGAAAGGACTACACTAGAGACCCAGTACTTC.

This chain joins TRBV25-1 and TRBJ2-3; D tentatively reads TRBD1 or TRBD2 (6 bases each). Germline CDR1 MGHDK, CDR2 SYGVNS. CDR3 length equals 16 residues. V was pared by 0 bases and J by 3 bases, with 13 bases between. CDR3 coding DNA: TGTGCCAGCAGTGAATACTTCGGGGGCCGAACAGATACGCAGTATTTT. Amino acid sequence: CASSEYFGGRTDTQYF.

The chain has TRBV6-1 and TRBJ2-1; D gene uncertain. The CDR3 extends over 17 amino acids. The germline CDR1 and CDR2 sequences are MNHNS and SASEGT. Trimming took 3 bases from V and 8 from J, leaving 23 bases between them. The CDR3 bases are TGTGCCAGCAGTGACCTCGGCCCGAATCTTAAGTCGGATGAGCAGTTCTTC. Its protein is CASSDLGPNLKSDEQFF.

CDR3 in amino acids: CASSFRASGGVEQFF. The CDR3 region has the DNA TGTGCCAGCAGTTTCAGGGCTAGCGGGGGGGTAGAGCAGTTCTTC. The chain is built from TRBV27 and TRBJ2-1, with 12 bases lining up with TRBD2. V lost 3 bases, J lost 10 bases, and 7 bases stayed unmatched. The CDR3 length is 15 residues. The germline gives CDR1 MNHEY, CDR2 SMNVEV (reference sequence).

Concerning this clonotype: The junction differs from germline at one of its ends, possibly a read error. J is TRBJ1-2 and V is TRBV12-3 or TRBV12-4; 9 positions agree with TRBD1. The CDR3 contains 17 residues. The CDR3 coding sequence is TGTGCCAGCAATTTATCGTACACAGGGGGCAGGAATGGGGGCTACACCTTC. It specifies CASNLSYTGGRNGGYTF.

The rearrangement links TRBV5-1 to TRBJ1-3; 7 bases map to TRBD1. Germline V gene data show CDR1 as SGHRS and CDR2 as YFSETQ. This CDR3 is built from 18 residues. Unmatched junction bases numbered 14, after V lost 1 base and J lost 4 bases. CDR3 in amino acids: CASSLRTGPRAAGNTIYF. The CDR3 region has the DNA TGCGCCAGCAGCTTGCGGACAGGCCCACGGGCTGCGGGAAACACCATATATTTT.

The V and J genes are TRBV27 and TRBJ1-2, with 7 bases aligning to TRBD1. The CDR3 loop spans 11 amino acids. Unmatched junction bases numbered 2, after V lost 5 bases and J lost 8 bases. The germline V gene has CDR1 MNHEY and CDR2 SMNVEV (reference sequence). In DNA form, the CDR3 reads TGTGCCAGCAGTAAAGGGGGCGGCTACACCTTC. Translated: CASSKGGGYTF.

Only a few counts were recorded for this clonotype. V usage is TRBV12-5 and J usage is TRBJ1-1, with D perhaps matching TRBD1 (5 bases). The CDR3 is 15 residues long. The germline V gene encodes CDR1 LGHNT and CDR2 FRNRAP. V was shortened by 1 base and J by 3 bases, with 12 bases between the two germline ends. CDR3 bases: TGTGCTAGTGGTTTGGGGGGCGCATCGGACACTGAAGCTTTCTTT. Translation gives CASGLGGASDTEAFF.

This clonotype was detected a few times. V gene TRBV19 combines with J gene TRBJ2-1, with 8 nucleotides matching TRBD1. Per germline, CDR1 LNHDA and CDR2 SQIVND (reference sequence). Unmatched junction bases numbered 6, after V lost 4 bases and J lost 4 bases. The CDR3 has 15 residues. The CDR3 sequence: CASSTARTGYNEQFF. In DNA, the CDR3 is TGTGCCAGTAGTACAGCACGGACAGGGTACAATGAGCAGTTCTTC.

Notes on this clonotype: A read error may account for a junction end that differs from germline. The chain combines TRBV7-2 with TRBJ2-5, with no clear D. The CDR3 is 14 amino acids. Germline V gene lookup returns CDR1 SGHTA and CDR2 FQGNSA. CDR3 residues: CASSLVGSQEAQYF. For the CDR3, the DNA is TGTGCCAGCAGCTTAGTGGGCAGTCAAGAGGCCCAGTACTTC.

The rearrangement joins TRBV6-5 to TRBJ2-7, with 8 bases identical to TRBD2. The CDR3 runs 17 residues. V shed 0 bases, J shed 4 bases, and the junction held 11 bases outside the gene matches. Germline CDR1 reads MNHEY; CDR2 reads SVGAGI. CDR3 in amino acids: CASSYSGPAGGLYEQYF. The CDR3, as DNA: TGTGCCAGCAGTTACTCTGGGCCCGCGGGGGGTTTATACGAGCAGTACTTC.

This clonotype was seen ten or more times. This rearrangement joins TRBV12-3 or TRBV12-4 to TRBJ1-1, with TRBD1 as a possible D gene (5 bases). The CDR3 loop spans 12 amino acids. V lost 7 bases and J lost 5, with 11 bases in between. CDR3 bases: TGTGCCAGCACCTGGGGGGGAACTGAAGCTTTCTTT. This sequence encodes CASTWGGTEAFF.

This clonotype has a handful of counts. The chain links TRBV27 to TRBJ2-6; D possibly uses TRBD1 or TRBD2 (5 bases each). Germline V lookup: CDR1 MNHEY, CDR2 SMNVEV (reference sequence). Trimming took 5 bases from V and 5 from J, leaving 19 bases between them. There are 17 residues in the CDR3. Here the CDR3 reads CASSTSGPFPWANVLTF. DNA for the CDR3: TGTGCCAGCAGTACATCGGGACCGTTTCCCTGGGCCAACGTCCTGACTTTC.

V gene TRBV28 combines with J gene TRBJ1-3; D is uncertain. The CDR3 contains 14 residues. Between the trimmed V and J ends, which lost 11 bases and 0 bases, there was a span of 14 bases. Germline values: CDR1 MDHEN, CDR2 SYDVKM. CDR3 amino acids: CAHKDGGSGNTIYF. CDR3 DNA: TGTGCCCATAAGGACGGAGGCTCTGGAAACACCATATATTTT.

The chain couples TRBV28 to TRBJ2-2; 8 bases match TRBD1. The CDR3 is made up of 13 amino acids. V was clipped by 10 bases and J by 3 bases; unmatched bases: 4. CDR1 is MDHEN, CDR2 SYDVKM, per germline. CDR3 nucleotide sequence: TGTGCCATAAGACAGGGGTACACCGGGGAGCTGTTTTTT. Protein sequence: CAIRQGYTGELFF.

This rearrangement joins TRBV7-4 to TRBJ2-7; TRBD1 agrees at 7 bases. CDR3 size: 13 residues. Germline CDR1 SGHVT, CDR2 SQSDAQ. With 2 bases clipped from V and 10 bases from J, the junction kept 8 bases outside the gene matches. The DNA for the CDR3 is TGTGCCAGCAGCTTATCCCATGGACAGGTCCAGTACGTC. Translated: CASSLSHGQVQYV.

This clonotype was observed many times. The genes are TRBV7-6 and TRBJ2-1; TRBD1 agrees at 8 bases. CDR1 and CDR2 from the germline V gene are SGHVS and FNYEAQ. V trimming: 5 bases; J trimming: 4 bases; junction bases outside the gene matches: 7. The CDR3 runs 15 residues. The CDR3 here is CASSDRGRGYNEQFF. The CDR3 DNA follows: TGTGCCAGCAGCGACAGGGGACGAGGATACAATGAGCAGTTCTTC.

This clonotype turned up a few times. This chain links TRBV2 with TRBJ2-3; D is possibly TRBD1 (6 bases). CDR1 is SNHLY, CDR2 FYNNEI, per germline. Trimming took 11 bases from V and 1 from J, leaving 22 bases between them. The CDR3 covers 16 residues. In DNA form, the CDR3 reads TGTGCCCAGCAGGGGTTCCGGTCCTCGGGCACAGATACGCAGTATTTT. This gives the protein CAQQGFRSSGTDTQYF.

As concerns this clonotype: The germline gene is not matched at one end of the junction; a read error may be the cause. This chain joins TRBV7-3 and TRBJ2-5, with a possible D match to TRBD2 (5 bases). The germline CDR1 and CDR2 sequences are SGHTA and FQGTGA. CDR3 length: 15 residues. The CDR3 bases are TGTGCCAACAGCTTAATCGCGGACTCGCAAGAGACCCAGTACTTC. Its protein product is CANSLIADSQETQYF. The entire variable domain, with the rest obtained from reference TRBV7-3 and TRBJ2-5, is as follows: GAGVSQTPSNKVTEKGKYVELRCDPISGHTALYWYRQSLGQGPEFLIYFQGTGAADDSGLPNDRFFAVRPEGSVSTLKIQRTERGDSAVYLCANSLIADSQETQYFGPGTRLLVL.